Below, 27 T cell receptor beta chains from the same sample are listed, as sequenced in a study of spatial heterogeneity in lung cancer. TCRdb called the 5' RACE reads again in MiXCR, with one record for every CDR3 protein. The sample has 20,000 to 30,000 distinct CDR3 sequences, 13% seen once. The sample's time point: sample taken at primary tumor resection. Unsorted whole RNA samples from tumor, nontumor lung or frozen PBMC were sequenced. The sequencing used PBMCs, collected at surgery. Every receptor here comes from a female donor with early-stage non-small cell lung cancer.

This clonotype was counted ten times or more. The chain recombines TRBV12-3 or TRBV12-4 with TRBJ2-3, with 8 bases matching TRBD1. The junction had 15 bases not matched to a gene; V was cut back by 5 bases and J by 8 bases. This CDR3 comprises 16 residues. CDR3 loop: CASSPPSGGGLTTQYF. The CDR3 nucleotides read TGTGCCAGCAGTCCACCCTCAGGGGGCGGCCTTACTACGCAGTATTTT.

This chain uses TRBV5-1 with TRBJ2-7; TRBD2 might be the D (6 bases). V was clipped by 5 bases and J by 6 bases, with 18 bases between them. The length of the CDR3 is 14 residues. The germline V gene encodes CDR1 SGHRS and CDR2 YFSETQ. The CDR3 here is CASRSGDPIGEQYF. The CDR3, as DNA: TGCGCCAGCAGATCGGGGGACCCAATTGGCGAGCAGTACTTC.

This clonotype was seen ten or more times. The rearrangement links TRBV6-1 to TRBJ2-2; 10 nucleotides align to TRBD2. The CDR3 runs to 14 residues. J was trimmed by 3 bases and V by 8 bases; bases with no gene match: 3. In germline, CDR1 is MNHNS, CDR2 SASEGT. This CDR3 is CASPAGGDTGELFF. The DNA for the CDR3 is TGTGCCAGCCCAGCGGGAGGGGACACCGGGGAGCTGTTTTTT.

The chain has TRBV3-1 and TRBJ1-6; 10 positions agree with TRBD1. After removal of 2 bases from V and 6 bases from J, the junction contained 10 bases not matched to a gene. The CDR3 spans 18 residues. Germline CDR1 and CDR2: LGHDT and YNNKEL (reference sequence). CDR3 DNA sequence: TGTGCCAGCAGCCAACATCGCCCTGGGACAGGGGTTAATTCACCCCTCCACTTT. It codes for CASSQHRPGTGVNSPLHF.

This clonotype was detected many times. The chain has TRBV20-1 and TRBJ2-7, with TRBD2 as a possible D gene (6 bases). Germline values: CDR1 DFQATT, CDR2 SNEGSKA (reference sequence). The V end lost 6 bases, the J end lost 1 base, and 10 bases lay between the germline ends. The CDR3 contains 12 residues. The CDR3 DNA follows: TGCAGTGCCAGTCGGGGGTCCTACGAGCAGTACGTC. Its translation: CSASRGSYEQYV.

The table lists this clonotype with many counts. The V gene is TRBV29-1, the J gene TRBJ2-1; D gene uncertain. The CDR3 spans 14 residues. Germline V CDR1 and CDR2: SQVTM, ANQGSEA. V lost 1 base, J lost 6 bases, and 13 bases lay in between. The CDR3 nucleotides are TGCAGCGTTGAAGGAGGCCTCCCCATCAATGAGCAGTTCTTC. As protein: CSVEGGLPINEQFF.

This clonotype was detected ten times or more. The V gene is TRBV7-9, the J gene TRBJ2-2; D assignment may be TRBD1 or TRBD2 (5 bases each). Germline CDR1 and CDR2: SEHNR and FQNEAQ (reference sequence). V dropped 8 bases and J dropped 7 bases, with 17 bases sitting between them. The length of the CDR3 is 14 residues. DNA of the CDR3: TGTGCCAGCCCCCCTCCGGGGCGGAGCGGGGAGCTGTTTTTT. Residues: CASPPPGRSGELFF. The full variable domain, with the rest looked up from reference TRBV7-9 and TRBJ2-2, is DTGVSQNPRHKITKRGQNVTFRCDPISEHNRLYWYRQTLGQGPEFLTYFQNEAQLEKSRLLSDRFSAERPKGSFSTLEIQRTEQGDSAMYLCASPPPGRSGELFFGEGSRLTVL.

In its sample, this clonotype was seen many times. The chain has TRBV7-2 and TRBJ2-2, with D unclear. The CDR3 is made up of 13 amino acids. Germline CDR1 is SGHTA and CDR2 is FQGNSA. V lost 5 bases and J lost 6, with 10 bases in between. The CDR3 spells CASSTSVPGELFF. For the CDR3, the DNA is TGTGCCAGCAGCACCTCGGTTCCCGGGGAGCTGTTTTTT.

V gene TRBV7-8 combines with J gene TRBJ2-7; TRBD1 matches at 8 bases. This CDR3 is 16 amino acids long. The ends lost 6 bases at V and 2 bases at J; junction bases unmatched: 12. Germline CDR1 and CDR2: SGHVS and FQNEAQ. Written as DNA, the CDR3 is TGTGCCAGCAGTCACATTCCCGGGACAGGACCCTACGAGCAGTACGTC. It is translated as CASSHIPGTGPYEQYV.

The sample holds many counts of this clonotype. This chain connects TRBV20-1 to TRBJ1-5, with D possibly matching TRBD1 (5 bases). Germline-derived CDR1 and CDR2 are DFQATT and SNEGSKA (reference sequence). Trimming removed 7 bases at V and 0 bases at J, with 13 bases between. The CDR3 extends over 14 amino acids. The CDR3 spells CSGMTASSNQPQHF. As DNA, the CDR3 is TGCAGTGGGATGACAGCCTCTAGCAATCAGCCCCAGCATTTT.

The CDR3: CASSFGTEDSPLHF. Here the CDR3 DNA reads TGTGCCAGCAGCTTCGGCACAGAAGATTCACCCCTCCACTTT. The V gene is TRBV7-6, the J gene TRBJ1-6, with unresolved D. CDR3 length: 14 residues. The V gene's germline CDR1 is SGHVS and CDR2 FNYEAQ. V lost 3 bases, J lost 8 bases, and 11 bases lay in between.

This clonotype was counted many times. CDR3 protein: CASSLEQGRWQPQHF. The CDR3 DNA follows: TGTGCCAGCAGTTTAGAACAGGGAAGATGGCAGCCCCAGCATTTT. This sequence joins TRBV28 and TRBJ1-5; possibly TRBD1 for D (6 bases). The V gene lost 2 bases and the J gene lost 7 bases, with 15 bases spanning the gap. The CDR3 totals 15 residues. Germline CDR1 MDHEN, CDR2 SYDVKM.

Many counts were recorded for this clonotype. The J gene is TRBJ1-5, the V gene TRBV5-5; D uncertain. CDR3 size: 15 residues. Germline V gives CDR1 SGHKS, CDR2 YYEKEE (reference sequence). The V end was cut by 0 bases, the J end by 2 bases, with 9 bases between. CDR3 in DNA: TGTGCCAGCAGCTTGGGAGGGCCCGGCAATCAGCCCCAGCATTTT. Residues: CASSLGGPGNQPQHF.

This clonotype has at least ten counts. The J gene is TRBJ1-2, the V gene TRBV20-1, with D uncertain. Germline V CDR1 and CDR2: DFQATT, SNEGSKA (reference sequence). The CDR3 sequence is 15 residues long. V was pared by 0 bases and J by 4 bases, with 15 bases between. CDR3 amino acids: CSARDQLLGSYGYTF. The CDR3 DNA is TGCAGTGCTAGAGATCAGTTGCTCGGGAGCTATGGCTACACCTTC.

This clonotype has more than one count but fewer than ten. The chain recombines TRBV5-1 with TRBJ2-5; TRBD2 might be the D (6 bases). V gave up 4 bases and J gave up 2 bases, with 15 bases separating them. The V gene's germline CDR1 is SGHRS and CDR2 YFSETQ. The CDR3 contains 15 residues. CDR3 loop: CASSIHPGEQETQYF. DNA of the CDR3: TGCGCCAGCAGCATCCATCCGGGGGAACAAGAGACCCAGTACTTC.

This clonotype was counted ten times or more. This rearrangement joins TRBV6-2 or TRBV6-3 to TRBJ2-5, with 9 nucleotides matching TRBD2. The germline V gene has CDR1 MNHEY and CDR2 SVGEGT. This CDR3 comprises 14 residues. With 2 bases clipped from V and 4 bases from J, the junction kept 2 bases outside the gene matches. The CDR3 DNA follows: TGTGCCAGCAGTTACCGGCGGGAGGGAGAGACCCAGTACTTC. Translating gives CASSYRREGETQYF.

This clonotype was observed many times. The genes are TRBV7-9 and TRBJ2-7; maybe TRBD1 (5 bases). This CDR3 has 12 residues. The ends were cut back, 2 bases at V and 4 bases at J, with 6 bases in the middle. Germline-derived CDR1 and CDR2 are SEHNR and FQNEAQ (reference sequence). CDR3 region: CASSLRGYEQYF. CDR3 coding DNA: TGTGCCAGCAGCTTAAGGGGTTACGAGCAGTACTTC.

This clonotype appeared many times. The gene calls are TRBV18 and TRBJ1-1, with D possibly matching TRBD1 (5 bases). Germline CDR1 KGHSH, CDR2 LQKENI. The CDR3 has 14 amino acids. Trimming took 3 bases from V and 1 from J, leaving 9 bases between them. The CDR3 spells CASSPPGKNTEAFF. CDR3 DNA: TGTGCCAGCTCACCCCCAGGGAAGAACACTGAAGCTTTCTTT.

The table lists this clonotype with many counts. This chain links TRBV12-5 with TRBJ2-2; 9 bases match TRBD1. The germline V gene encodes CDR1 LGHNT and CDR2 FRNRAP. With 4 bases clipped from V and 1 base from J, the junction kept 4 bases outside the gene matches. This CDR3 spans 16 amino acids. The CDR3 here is CASGSPGQGNTGELFF. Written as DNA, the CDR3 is TGTGCTAGTGGTTCGCCGGGACAGGGGAACACCGGGGAGCTGTTTTTT.

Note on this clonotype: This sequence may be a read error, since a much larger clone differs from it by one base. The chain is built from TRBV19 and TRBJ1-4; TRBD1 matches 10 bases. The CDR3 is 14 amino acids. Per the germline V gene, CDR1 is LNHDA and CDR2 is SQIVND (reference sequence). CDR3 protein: CSSRRQGANEKLFF. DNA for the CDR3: TGTTCCAGTAGAAGACAGGGGGCAAATGAAAAACTGTTTTTT.

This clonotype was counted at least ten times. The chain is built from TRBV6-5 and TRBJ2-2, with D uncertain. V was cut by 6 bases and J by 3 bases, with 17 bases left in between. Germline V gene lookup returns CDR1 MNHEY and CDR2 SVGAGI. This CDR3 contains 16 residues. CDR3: CASSHPTPGYTGELFF. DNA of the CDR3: TGTGCCAGCAGCCACCCGACCCCCGGGTACACCGGGGAGCTGTTTTTT.

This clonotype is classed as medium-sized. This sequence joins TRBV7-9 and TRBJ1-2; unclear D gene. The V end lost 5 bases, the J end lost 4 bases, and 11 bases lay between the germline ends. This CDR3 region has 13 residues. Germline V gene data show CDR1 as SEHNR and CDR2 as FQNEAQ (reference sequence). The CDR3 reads CASSHQLGYGYTF. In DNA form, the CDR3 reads TGTGCCAGCAGCCATCAACTCGGCTATGGCTACACCTTC.

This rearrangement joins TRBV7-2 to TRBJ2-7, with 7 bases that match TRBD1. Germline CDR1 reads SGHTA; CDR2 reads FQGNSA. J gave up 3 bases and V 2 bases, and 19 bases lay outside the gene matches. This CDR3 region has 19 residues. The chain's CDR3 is CASSLISWEQGIENYEQYF. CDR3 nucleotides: TGTGCCAGCAGCTTAATATCCTGGGAACAGGGGATTGAGAACTACGAGCAGTACTTC.

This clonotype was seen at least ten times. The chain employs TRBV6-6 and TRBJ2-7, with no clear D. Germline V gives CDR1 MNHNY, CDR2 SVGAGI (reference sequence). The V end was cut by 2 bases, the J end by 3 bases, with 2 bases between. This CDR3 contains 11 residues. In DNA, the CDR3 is TGTGCCAGCAGTTACCTCTACGAGCAGTACTTC. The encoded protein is CASSYLYEQYF.

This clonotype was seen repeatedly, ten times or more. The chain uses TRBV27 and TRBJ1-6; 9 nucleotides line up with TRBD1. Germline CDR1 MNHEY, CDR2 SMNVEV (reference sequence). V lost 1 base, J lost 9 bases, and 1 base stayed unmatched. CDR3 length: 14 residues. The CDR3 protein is CASSLYRGLSPLHF. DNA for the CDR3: TGTGCCAGCAGTTTATACAGGGGGCTTTCACCCCTCCACTTT.

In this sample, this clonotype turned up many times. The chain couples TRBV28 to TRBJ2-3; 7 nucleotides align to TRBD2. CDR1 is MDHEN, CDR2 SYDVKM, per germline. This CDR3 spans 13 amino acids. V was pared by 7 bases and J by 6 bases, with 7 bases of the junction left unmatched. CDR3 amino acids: CASTEGGSDTQYF. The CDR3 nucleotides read TGTGCCAGCACCGAGGGAGGGTCCGATACGCAGTATTTT. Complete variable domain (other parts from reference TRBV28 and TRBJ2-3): DVKVTQSSRYLVKRTGEKVFLECVQDMDHENMFWYRQDPGLGLRLIYFSYDVKMKEKGDIPEGYSVSREKKERFSLILESASTNQTSMYLCASTEGGSDTQYFGPGTRLTVL.

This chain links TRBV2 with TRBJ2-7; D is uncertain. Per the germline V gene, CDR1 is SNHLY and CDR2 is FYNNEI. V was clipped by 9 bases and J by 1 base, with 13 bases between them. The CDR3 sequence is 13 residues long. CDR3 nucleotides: TGTGCCAGTGGATCAGACGTTTCCTACGAGCAGTACTTC. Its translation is CASGSDVSYEQYF.